Presented here are 17 T cell receptor beta chains from one specimen sequenced in a study of early T cells in non-severe SARS-CoV-2 infection. TCRdb analysed the 5' RACE reads with MiXCR anew, one entry per CDR3 protein. The sample gives about 80,000 distinct CDR3 sequences, 8.5% to 10% of which show up once; nearly 5% is in the top ten. Sequencing was done on a sample of whole blood. Receptors were obtained from an adult who was a healthcare worker with PCR-confirmed SARS-CoV-2 infection or an uninfected control (not recorded which).

The J gene is TRBJ2-7, the V gene TRBV11-2, with D possibly called TRBD1 or TRBD2 (5 bases each). This CDR3 is built from 15 residues. Trimming stripped 0 bases from V and 1 base from J, with 10 bases between. Per the germline V gene, CDR1 is SGHAT and CDR2 is FQNNGV. CDR3 sequence reads: CASSLDPRGSYEQYF. DNA for the CDR3: TGTGCCAGCAGCTTAGACCCGAGGGGATCCTACGAGCAGTACTTC.

This chain links TRBV7-3 with TRBJ1-6; no firm D call. Germline-derived CDR1 and CDR2 are SGHTA and FQGTGA. The CDR3 runs 14 residues. Trimming removed 5 bases from V and 8 bases from J, with 13 bases in between. In DNA, the CDR3 is TGTGCCAGCAGCCGGCTGCATGGGGATTCACCCCTCCACTTT. It encodes CASSRLHGDSPLHF.

This clonotype showed up just a few times. The chain carries TRBV29-1 and TRBJ1-1; D uncertain. Germline assignment: CDR1 SQVTM and CDR2 ANQGSEA. CDR3 length: 11 amino acids. With 6 bases removed from V and 0 bases from J, the gap between germline ends came to 5 bases. DNA for the CDR3: TGCAGCGTACTCGTGAACACTGAAGCTTTCTTT. Translated, it gives CSVLVNTEAFF.

The chain combines TRBV27 with TRBJ2-1; D gene ambiguous. In germline, CDR1 is MNHEY, CDR2 SMNVEV (reference sequence). This CDR3 comprises 18 residues. Trimming cost V 0 bases and J 1 base, with 16 bases left between them. CDR3 loop: CASSLSISGTRSYNEQFF. CDR3 nucleotides: TGTGCCAGCAGTTTATCGATTTCGGGTACAAGATCCTACAATGAGCAGTTCTTC.

Ten or more counts support this clonotype. The chain's CDR3 is CASSLRPGGTGELFF. For the CDR3, the DNA is TGTGCCAGCAGCTTACGCCCCGGCGGCACCGGGGAGCTGTTTTTT. This chain links TRBV7-2 with TRBJ2-2; D gene ambiguous. Germline-derived CDR1 and CDR2 are SGHTA and FQGNSA. CDR3 size: 15 residues. Trimming removed 2 bases at V and 4 bases at J, with 11 bases between.

This chain uses TRBV7-2 with TRBJ1-1; D call uncertain. Germline V gene lookup returns CDR1 SGHTA and CDR2 FQGNSA. The CDR3 covers 11 residues. The ends were cut back, 5 bases at V and 6 bases at J, with 7 bases in the middle. The DNA of the CDR3 is TGTGCCAGCAGCCCCGTCGCTGAAGCTTTCTTT. Encoded protein: CASSPVAEAFF.

The table lists this clonotype with many counts. CDR3 residues: CASSTRQGNEKLFF. The DNA of the CDR3 is TGTGCCAGCAGTACCCGACAGGGGAATGAAAAACTGTTTTTT. This chain uses TRBV28 with TRBJ1-4, with TRBD1 matching 8 bases. The CDR3 has 14 residues. Unmatched junction bases numbered 4, after V lost 5 bases and J lost 5 bases. The V gene's germline CDR1 is MDHEN and CDR2 SYDVKM.

V gene TRBV4-1 combines with J gene TRBJ2-7; 8 bases map to TRBD2. Losses at the gene ends were 0 bases for V and 2 bases for J; bases not matched to a gene: 12. Germline-derived CDR1 and CDR2 are MGHRA and YSYEKL. The CDR3 contains 18 residues. DNA of the CDR3: TGCGCCAGCAGCCAAGAGGGGGGCGTCGGGAGGGCCGCCTACGAGCAGTACTTC. This codes for CASSQEGGVGRAAYEQYF.

V and J are TRBV27 and TRBJ1-2, with 7 nucleotides matching TRBD1. The germline V gene encodes CDR1 MNHEY and CDR2 SMNVEV (reference sequence). V was pared by 6 bases and J by 3 bases, with 7 bases of the junction left unmatched. The CDR3 runs to 14 residues. DNA of the CDR3: TGTGCCAGCAGAGTGATGGGACAGCACTATGGCTACACCTTC. This gives the protein CASRVMGQHYGYTF.

This clonotype has more than one count but fewer than ten. This chain uses TRBV6-6 with TRBJ2-7, with D hard to call. This CDR3 is 14 amino acids long. With 6 bases removed from V and 2 bases from J, the gap between germline ends came to 14 bases. The germline V gene encodes CDR1 MNHNY and CDR2 SVGAGI (reference sequence). CDR3 in amino acids: CASSPSYRAYEQYF. In DNA form, the CDR3 reads TGTGCCAGCAGCCCGAGCTATAGGGCCTACGAGCAGTACTTC.

This clonotype was seen many times. V and J are TRBV19 and TRBJ1-2; D is uncertain. V shed 3 bases and J shed 5 bases, with 13 bases lying between them. This CDR3 has 14 amino acids. CDR1 and CDR2 from the germline V gene are LNHDA and SQIVND (reference sequence). The CDR3 spells CASSIRAEAYGYTF. CDR3 bases: TGTGCCAGTAGTATTAGGGCAGAAGCATATGGCTACACCTTC.

In this sample, this clonotype turned up a few times. V and J are TRBV24-1 and TRBJ2-3; D not resolved. The CDR3 sequence is 14 residues long. Germline V gene data show CDR1 as KGHDR and CDR2 as SFDVKD. The V and J ends lost 7 bases and 4 bases respectively, with 14 bases between them. DNA for the CDR3: TGTGCCACCAGCCCCCGGCTCGGATCAGATACGCAGTATTTT. The encoded protein is CATSPRLGSDTQYF.

This clonotype was recorded a few times. The gene calls are TRBV28 and TRBJ2-7, with D possibly TRBD2 on 5 matching bases. This CDR3 contains 14 residues. Between the trimmed V and J ends, which lost 5 bases and 3 bases, there was a span of 14 bases. Per the germline V gene, CDR1 is MDHEN and CDR2 is SYDVKM. In DNA, the CDR3 is TGTGCCAGCAGTGGAGCACTAGTAGGCTACGAGCAGTACTTC. It encodes CASSGALVGYEQYF.

This clonotype was seen a handful of times. The chain joins TRBV5-4 to TRBJ2-5, with D maybe TRBD1 (6 bases). Germline V gene sequence: CDR1 SGHNT, CDR2 YYREEE (reference sequence). V dropped 2 bases and J dropped 5 bases, with 13 bases sitting between them. The CDR3 spans 14 residues. Written as DNA, the CDR3 is TGTGCCAGCAGCTTACGAGGGACAAAGGAGACCCAGTACTTC. It codes for CASSLRGTKETQYF.

There are many counts of this clonotype. The chain recombines TRBV3-1 with TRBJ2-7, with TRBD2 matching over 14 bases. V shed 3 bases, J shed 2 bases, and the junction held 18 bases outside the gene matches. The germline gives CDR1 LGHDT, CDR2 YNNKEL (reference sequence). The CDR3 runs to 21 residues. The CDR3 is CASSHSGTSGSSRNWAYEQYF. The CDR3 bases are TGTGCCAGCAGCCATTCCGGGACTAGCGGGAGCTCCCGAAATTGGGCCTACGAGCAGTACTTC.

V is TRBV28 and J is TRBJ2-7; D gene ambiguous. There are 14 residues in the CDR3. Trimming took off 5 bases at V and 5 bases at J, with 16 bases between the two ends. Germline V gene lookup returns CDR1 MDHEN and CDR2 SYDVKM. The CDR3 DNA reads as TGTGCCAGCAGTCCTCGGGCTTCCCTGGACGAGCAGTACTTC. Amino acid sequence: CASSPRASLDEQYF.

V is TRBV30 and J is TRBJ2-1; 8 nucleotides match TRBD2. The CDR3 is made up of 14 amino acids. CDR1 is GTSNPN and CDR2 is SVGIG in the germline V gene (reference sequence). Unmatched junction bases numbered 7, after V lost 3 bases and J lost 6 bases. CDR3 DNA sequence: TGTGCCTGGAGGGATCCCGGGACTAGCAATGAGCAGTTCTTC. Translation: CAWRDPGTSNEQFF.